This is a list of T cell receptor beta chains from one sample in a study of beta chain features in type 1 diabetes. Libraries were prepared by immunoSEQ multiplex PCR; TCRdb keeps only in-frame clonotypes and omits some of them. In the table there are 100,000 to 150,000 clones, 17% of which are singletons. Material for sequencing was central memory CD4+ T cells from blood. The receptors were gathered from a man aged 18 to 35 with type 1 diabetes. Each CDR3 is given with its conserved first and last residue. The D gene is left open where the match is weak. Clone size is given for some rows only: seen once, a few or many times, or a class if the clone is expanded.

TRBJ1-1,few,TRBV30,NA,TGTGCCTGGAGTGTACACGGCACTGAAGCTTTCTTT,CAWSVHGTEAFF
TRBJ2-5,many,TRBV5-4,NA,TGTGCCAGCTCGGGCTCCCTCGGTAAAGAGACCCAGTACTTC,CASSGSLGKETQYF
TRBJ2-5,NA,TRBV5-1,TRBD2,TGCGCCAGCAGCTTGGTTGAGGGAGGGCCCCGGGAGACCCAGTACTTC,CASSLVEGGPRETQYF
TRBJ2-2,NA,TRBV7-8,NA,TGTGCCAGCAGCCCCAGGGGGGACAAGGCGGCCGGGGAGCTGTTTTTT,CASSPRGDKAAGELFF
TRBJ2-7,NA,TRBV18,NA,TGTGCCAGCTCACTTGAAAACTACGAGCAGTACTTC,CASSLENYEQYF
TRBJ1-6,NA,TRBV19,NA,TGTGCCAGTAAGGAGGGAAATTCACCCCTCCACTTT,CASKEGNSPLHF
TRBJ2-7,NA,TRBV2,TRBD1,TGTGCCAGCAGCACCGGGACAGCCTACGAGCAGTACTTC,CASSTGTAYEQYF
TRBJ2-2,NA,TRBV30,NA,TGTGCCTGGAGTAGAGGGGTCACCGGGGAGCTGTTTTTT,CAWSRGVTGELFF
TRBJ1-4,few,TRBV27,NA,TGTGCCAGCAGTTTATACAGCAAGGGTGAAAAACTGTTTTTT,CASSLYSKGEKLFF
TRBJ2-5,many,TRBV4-2,NA,TGTGCCAGCAGCCAAGATCAATTGCCCGATACCCAGTACTTC,CASSQDQLPDTQYF
TRBJ2-5,many,TRBV27,NA,TGTGCCAGCAGTGGGGATTGGAGAGACACCCAGTACTTC,CASSGDWRDTQYF
TRBJ2-5,many,TRBV28,NA,TGTGCCAGCAGCTCCTTGCAGGGTGGGTCGGAGACCCAGTACTTC,CASSSLQGGSETQYF
TRBJ2-4,NA,TRBV30,TRBD2,TGTGCCTGGAGTCCAGGACTAGAACAAAACATTCAGTACTTC,CAWSPGLEQNIQYF
TRBJ2-7,NA,TRBV28,NA,TGTGCCAGCAGTTCCTCCCGGGCAGGCATAAACTACGAGCAGTACTTC,CASSSSRAGINYEQYF
TRBJ1-4,few,TRBV5-1,TRBD1,TGCGCCAGCAGCCCGGGACAGACTAATGAAAAACTGTTTTTT,CASSPGQTNEKLFF
TRBJ2-3,NA,TRBV6-1,NA,TGTGCCAGCAGCCGAGACCCGACCCGGTCAGATACGCAGTATTTT,CASSRDPTRSDTQYF
TRBJ2-5,NA,TRBV30,NA,TGTGCCTGGAATGGGGCAGACCAAGAGACCCAGTACTTC,CAWNGADQETQYF
TRBJ2-5,NA,TRBV15,NA,TGTGCCACCAGCAAGGTGGGAGTAGGAGAGACCCAGTACTTC,CATSKVGVGETQYF
TRBJ2-1,NA,TRBV13,NA,TGTGCCAGCAGCAACCGCCTCCCCGGACATGAGCAGTTCTTC,CASSNRLPGHEQFF